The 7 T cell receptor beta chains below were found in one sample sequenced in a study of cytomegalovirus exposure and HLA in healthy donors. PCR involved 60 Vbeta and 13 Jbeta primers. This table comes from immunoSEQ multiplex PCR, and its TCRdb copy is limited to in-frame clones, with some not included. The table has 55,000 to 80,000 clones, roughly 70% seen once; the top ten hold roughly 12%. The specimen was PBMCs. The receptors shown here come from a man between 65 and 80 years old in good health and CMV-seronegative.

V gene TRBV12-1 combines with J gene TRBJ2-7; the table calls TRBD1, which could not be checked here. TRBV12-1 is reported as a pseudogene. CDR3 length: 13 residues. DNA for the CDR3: TGTGCCAGCAGTCCGTCCCGGGACAGGGAGCAGTACTTC. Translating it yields CASSPSRDREQYF.

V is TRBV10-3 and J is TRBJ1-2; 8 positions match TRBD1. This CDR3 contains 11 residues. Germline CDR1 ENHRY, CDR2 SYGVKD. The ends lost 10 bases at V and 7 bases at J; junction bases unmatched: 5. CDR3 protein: CATQGAGGYTF. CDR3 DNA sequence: TGTGCCACTCAGGGGGCTGGTGGCTACACCTTC.

The CDR3 is CASSRDRSDNQPQHF. Here the CDR3 DNA reads TGTGCCAGTAGTCGGGACAGGTCTGACAATCAGCCCCAGCATTTT. The chain is built from TRBV19 and TRBJ1-5; TRBD1 matches 8 bases. Losses at the gene ends were 5 bases for V and 3 bases for J; bases not matched to a gene: 6. The CDR3 is 15 amino acids. Germline loops: CDR1 LNHDA, CDR2 SQIVND (reference sequence).

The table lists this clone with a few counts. The CDR3 region has the DNA TGTGCCAGCAGCCTAAATTGGTTGAATGAAAAACTGTTTTTT. Protein product: CASSLNWLNEKLFF. The gene calls are TRBV11-2 and TRBJ1-4, with D unresolved. The ends were cut back, 5 bases at V and 5 bases at J, with 12 bases in the middle. This CDR3 region has 14 residues. Germline V CDR1 and CDR2: SGHAT, FQNNGV. Looking up the rest from reference TRBV11-2 and TRBJ1-4 gives the full variable domain: EAGVAQSPRYKIIEKRQSVAFWCNPISGHATLYWYQQILGQGPKLLIQFQNNGVVDDSQLPKDRFSAERLKGVDSTLKIQPAKLEDSAVYLCASSLNWLNEKLFFGSGTQLSVL.

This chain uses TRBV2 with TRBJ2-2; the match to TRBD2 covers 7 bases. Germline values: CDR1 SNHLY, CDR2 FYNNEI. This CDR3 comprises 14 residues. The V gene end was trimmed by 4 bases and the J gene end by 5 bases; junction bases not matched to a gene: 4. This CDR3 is CASSAAGATGELFF. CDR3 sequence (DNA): TGTGCCAGCAGTGCGGCGGGAGCAACCGGGGAGCTGTTTTTT.

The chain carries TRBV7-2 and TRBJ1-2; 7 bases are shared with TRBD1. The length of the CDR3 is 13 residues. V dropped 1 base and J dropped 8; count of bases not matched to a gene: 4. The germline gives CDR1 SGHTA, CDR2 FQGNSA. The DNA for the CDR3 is TGTGCCAGCAGCTTAGGACAGGGTTCCGGCTACACCTTC. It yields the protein CASSLGQGSGYTF. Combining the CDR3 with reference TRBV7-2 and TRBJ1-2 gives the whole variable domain GAGVSQSPSNKVTEKGKDVELRCDPISGHTALYWYRQSLGQGLEFLIYFQGNSAPDKSGLPSDRFSAERTGGSVSTLTIQRTQQEDSAVYLCASSLGQGSGYTFGSGTRLTVV.

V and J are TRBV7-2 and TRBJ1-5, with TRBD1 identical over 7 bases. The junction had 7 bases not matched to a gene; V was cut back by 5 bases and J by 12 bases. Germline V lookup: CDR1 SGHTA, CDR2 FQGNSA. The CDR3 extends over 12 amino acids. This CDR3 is CASSPFRGFQHF. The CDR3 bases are TGTGCCAGCAGCCCATTCAGGGGGTTCCAGCATTTT. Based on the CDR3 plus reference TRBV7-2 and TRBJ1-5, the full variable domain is GAGVSQSPSNKVTEKGKDVELRCDPISGHTALYWYRQSLGQGLEFLIYFQGNSAPDKSGLPSDRFSAERTGGSVSTLTIQRTQQEDSAVYLCASSPFRGFQHFGDGTRLSIL.